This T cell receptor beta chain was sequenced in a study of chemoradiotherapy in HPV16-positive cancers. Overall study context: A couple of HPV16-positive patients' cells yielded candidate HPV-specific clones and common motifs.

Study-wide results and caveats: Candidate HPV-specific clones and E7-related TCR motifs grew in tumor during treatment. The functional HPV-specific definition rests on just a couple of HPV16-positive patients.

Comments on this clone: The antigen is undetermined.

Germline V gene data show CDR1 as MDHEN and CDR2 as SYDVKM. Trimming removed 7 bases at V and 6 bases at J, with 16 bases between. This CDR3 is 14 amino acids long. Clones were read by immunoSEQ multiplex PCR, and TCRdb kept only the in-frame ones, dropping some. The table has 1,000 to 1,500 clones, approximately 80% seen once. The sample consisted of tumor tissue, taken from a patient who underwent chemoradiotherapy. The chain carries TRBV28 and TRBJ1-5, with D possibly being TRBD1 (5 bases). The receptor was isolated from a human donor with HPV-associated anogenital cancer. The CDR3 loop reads CASTPGGAGQPQHF. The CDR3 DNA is TGTGCCAGCACCCCCGGAGGGGCGGGTCAGCCCCAGCATTTT.